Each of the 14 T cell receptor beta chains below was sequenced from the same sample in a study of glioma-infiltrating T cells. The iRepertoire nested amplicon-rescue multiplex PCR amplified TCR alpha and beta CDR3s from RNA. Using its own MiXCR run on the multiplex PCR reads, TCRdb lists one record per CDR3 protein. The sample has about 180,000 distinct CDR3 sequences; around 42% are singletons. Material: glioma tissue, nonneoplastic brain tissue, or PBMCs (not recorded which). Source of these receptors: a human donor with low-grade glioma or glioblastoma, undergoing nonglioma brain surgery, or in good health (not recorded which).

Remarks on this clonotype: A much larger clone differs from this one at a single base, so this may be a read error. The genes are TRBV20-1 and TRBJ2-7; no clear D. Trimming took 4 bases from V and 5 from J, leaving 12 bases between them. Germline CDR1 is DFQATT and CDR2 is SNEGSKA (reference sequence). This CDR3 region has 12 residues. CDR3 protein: CSATISSDEQYF. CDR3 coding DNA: TGCAGTGCTACTATTTCGAGCGACGAGCAGTACTTC.

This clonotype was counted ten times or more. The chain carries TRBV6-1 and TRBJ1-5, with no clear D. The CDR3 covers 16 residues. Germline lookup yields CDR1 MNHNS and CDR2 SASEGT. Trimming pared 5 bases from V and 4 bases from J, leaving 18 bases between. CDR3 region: CASSSGSVSGNQPQHF. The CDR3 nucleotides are TGTGCCAGCAGTTCCGGGTCTGTCTCGGGGAATCAGCCCCAGCATTTT.

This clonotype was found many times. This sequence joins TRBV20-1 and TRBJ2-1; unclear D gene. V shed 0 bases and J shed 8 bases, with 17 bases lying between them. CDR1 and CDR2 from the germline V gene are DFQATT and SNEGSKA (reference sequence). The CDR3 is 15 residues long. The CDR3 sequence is CSARDPVTTVDEQFF. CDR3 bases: TGCAGTGCTAGAGACCCCGTTACTACGGTTGATGAGCAGTTCTTC.

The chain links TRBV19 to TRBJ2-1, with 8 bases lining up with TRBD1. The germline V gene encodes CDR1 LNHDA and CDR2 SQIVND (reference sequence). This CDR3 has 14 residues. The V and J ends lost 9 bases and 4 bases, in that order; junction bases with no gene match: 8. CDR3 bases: TGTGCCAGCAGAGACAGGGGCAATTACAATGAGCAGTTCTTC. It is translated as CASRDRGNYNEQFF.

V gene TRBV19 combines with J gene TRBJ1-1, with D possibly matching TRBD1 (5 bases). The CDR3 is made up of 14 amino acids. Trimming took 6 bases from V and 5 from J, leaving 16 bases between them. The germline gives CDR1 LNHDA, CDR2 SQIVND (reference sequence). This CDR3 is CASSLRDPKTEAFF. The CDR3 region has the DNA TGTGCCAGTAGCCTCAGGGATCCGAAAACTGAAGCTTTCTTT.

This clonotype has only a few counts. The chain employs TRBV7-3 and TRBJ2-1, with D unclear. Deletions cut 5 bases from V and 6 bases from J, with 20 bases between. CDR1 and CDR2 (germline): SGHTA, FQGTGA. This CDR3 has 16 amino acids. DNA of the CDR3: TGTGCCAGCAGCCAGAGCTCGAGTTGGAGTAGCAATGAGCAGTTCTTC. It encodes CASSQSSSWSSNEQFF.

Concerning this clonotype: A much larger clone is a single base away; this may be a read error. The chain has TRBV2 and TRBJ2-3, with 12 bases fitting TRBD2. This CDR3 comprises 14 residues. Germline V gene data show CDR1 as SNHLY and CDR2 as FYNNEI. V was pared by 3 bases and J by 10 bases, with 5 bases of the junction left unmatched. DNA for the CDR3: TGTGCCAGCAGTGAGGCCTGGACTAGCGGGGCGCAGTATTTT. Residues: CASSEAWTSGAQYF. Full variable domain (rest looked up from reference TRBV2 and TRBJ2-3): EPEVTQTPSHQVTQMGQEVILRCVPISNHLYFYWYRQILGQKVEFLVSFYNNEISEKSEIFDDQFSVERPDGSNFTLKIRSTKLEDSAMYFCASSEAWTSGAQYFGPGTRLTVL.

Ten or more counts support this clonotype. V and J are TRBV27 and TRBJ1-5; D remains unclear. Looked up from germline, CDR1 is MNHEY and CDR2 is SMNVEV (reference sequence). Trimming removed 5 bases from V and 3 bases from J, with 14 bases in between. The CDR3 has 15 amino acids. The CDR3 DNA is TGTGCCAGCAGTCCCTGGACGGGAACCAATCAGCCCCAGCATTTT. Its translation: CASSPWTGTNQPQHF.

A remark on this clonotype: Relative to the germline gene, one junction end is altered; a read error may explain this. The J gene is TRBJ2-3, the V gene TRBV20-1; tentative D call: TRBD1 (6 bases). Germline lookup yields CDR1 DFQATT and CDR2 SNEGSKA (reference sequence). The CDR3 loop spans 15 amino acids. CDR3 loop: CSARSGQGSVNTRYF. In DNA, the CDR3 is TGCAGTGCTAGATCGGGGCAGGGGTCGGTAAATACGCGGTATTTT.

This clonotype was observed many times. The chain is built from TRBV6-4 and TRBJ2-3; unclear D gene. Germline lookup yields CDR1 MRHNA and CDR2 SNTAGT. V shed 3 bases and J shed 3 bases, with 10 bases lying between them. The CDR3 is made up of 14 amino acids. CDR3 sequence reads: CASSETERTDTQYF. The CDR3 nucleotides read TGTGCCAGCAGTGAGACGGAGAGGACAGATACGCAGTATTTT.

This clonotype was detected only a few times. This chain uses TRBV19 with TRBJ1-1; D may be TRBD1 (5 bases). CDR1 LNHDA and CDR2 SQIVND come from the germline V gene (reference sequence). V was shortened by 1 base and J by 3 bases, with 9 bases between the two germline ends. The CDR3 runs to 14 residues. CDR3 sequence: CASSIGGRYTEAFF. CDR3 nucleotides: TGTGCCAGTAGTATAGGGGGCCGATACACTGAAGCTTTCTTT.

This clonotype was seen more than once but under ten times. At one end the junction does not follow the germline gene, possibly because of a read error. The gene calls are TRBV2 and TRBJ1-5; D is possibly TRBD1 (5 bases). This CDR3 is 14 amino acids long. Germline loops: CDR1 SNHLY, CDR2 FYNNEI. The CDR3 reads CASRGLNSNQPKHF. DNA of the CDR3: TGTGCCAGCAGGGGACTTAATAGCAATCAGCCCAAGCATTTT.

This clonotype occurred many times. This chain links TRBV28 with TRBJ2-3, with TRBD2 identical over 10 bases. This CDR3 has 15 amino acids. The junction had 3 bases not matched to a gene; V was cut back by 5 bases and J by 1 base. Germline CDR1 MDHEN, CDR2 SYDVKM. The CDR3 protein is CASSILAGGTDTQYF. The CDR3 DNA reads TGTGCCAGCAGTATCCTAGCGGGAGGCACAGATACGCAGTATTTT.

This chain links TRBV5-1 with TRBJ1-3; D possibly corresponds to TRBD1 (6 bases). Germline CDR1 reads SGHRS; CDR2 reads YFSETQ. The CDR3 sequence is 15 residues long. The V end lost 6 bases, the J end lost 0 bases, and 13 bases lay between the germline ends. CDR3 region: CASKSWDTSGNTIYF. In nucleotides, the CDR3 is TGCGCCAGCAAATCTTGGGACACCTCTGGAAACACCATATATTTT.